The sequence of this TCR beta chain was determined in a study of T-cell memory formation after mild COVID-19. J gave up 6 bases and V 5 bases, and 9 bases lay outside the gene matches. Germline-derived CDR1 and CDR2 are SEHNR and FQNEAQ (reference sequence). The CDR3 is 16 amino acids. The sample holds a few counts of this clonotype. Using its own MiXCR run on the 5' RACE reads, TCRdb lists one record per CDR3 protein. The profile covers about 600,000 distinct CDR3 sequences, with about 20% appearing a single time and 7.5% to 9.5% taken by the ten largest. The sample taken for sequencing was PBMCs or a T cell subset sorted from them (not recorded which). This chain connects TRBV7-9 to TRBJ2-3; 12 bases are shared with TRBD2. This sequence was found in an adult woman who had mild COVID-19 (a few samples of this study predate the infection). Cell type and time point are not known. The CDR3 here is CASSPRTSGMRDTQYF. The CDR3 DNA is TGTGCCAGCAGCCCACGGACTAGCGGGATGCGCGATACGCAGTATTTT.